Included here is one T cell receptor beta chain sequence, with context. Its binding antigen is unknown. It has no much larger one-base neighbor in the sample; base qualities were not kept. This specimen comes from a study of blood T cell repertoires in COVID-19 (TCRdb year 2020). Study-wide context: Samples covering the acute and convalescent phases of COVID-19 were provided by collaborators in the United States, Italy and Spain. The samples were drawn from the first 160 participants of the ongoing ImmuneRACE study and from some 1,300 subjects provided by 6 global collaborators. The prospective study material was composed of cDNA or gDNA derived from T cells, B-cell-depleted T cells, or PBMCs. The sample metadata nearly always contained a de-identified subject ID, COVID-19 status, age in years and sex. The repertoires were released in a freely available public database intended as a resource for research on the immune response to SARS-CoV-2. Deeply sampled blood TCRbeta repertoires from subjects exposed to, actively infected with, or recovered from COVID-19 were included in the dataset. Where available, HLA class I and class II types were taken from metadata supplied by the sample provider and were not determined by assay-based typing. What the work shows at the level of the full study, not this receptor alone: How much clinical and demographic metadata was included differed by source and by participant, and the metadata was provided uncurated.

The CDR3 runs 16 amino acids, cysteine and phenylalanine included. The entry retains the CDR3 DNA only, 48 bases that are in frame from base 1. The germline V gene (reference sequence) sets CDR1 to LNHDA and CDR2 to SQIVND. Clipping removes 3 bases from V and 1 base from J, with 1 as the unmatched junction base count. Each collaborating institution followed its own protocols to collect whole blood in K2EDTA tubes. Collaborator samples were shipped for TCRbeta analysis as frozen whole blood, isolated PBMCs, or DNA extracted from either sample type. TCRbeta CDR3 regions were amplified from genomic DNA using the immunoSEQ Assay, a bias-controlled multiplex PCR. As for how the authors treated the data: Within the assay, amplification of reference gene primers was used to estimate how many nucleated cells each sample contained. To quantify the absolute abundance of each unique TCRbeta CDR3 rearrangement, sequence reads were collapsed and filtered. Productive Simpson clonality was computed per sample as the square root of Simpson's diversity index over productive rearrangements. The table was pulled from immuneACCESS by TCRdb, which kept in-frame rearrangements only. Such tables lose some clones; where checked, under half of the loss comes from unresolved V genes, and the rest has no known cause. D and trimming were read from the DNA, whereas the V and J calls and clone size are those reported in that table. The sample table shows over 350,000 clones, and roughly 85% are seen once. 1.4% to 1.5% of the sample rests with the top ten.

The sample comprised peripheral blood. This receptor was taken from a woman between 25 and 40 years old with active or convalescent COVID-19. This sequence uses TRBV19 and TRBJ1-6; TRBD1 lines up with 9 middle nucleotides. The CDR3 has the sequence CASSMGQGSYNSPLHF. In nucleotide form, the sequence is TGTGCCAGTAGTATGGGACAGGGTTCCTATAATTCACCCCTCCACTTT. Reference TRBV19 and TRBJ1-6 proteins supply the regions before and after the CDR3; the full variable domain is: DGGITQSPKYLFRKEGQNVTLSCEQNLNHDAMYWYRQDPGQGLRLIYYSQIVNDFQKGDIAEGYSVSREKKESFPLTVTSAQKNPTAFYLCASSMGQGSYNSPLHFGNGTRLTVT.